The 7 T cell receptor beta chains presented below share a single source sample, sequenced in a study of control samples from healthy donors and cancer patients. TCRdb keeps only in-frame clones here, not all; method: immunoSEQ multiplex PCR. The sample contains about 22,000 clones, 83% of which appear only once. Sequences were obtained from PBMCs. These receptors were obtained from a man between 60 and 75 years old with head and neck cancer.

There are a few counts of this clone. The genes are TRBV29-1 and TRBJ1-1; TRBD1 matches at 7 bases. The CDR3 is 14 amino acids. V lost 2 bases, J lost 1 base, and 4 bases stayed unmatched. Looked up from germline, CDR1 is SQVTM and CDR2 is ANQGSEA. CDR3 region: CSVEKTGSNTEAFF. The CDR3 nucleotides read TGCAGCGTTGAAAAGACAGGGTCGAACACTGAAGCTTTCTTT.

The CDR3: CTSSQERTSWVYNEQFF. CDR3 sequence (DNA): TGCACCAGCAGCCAAGAAAGGACTAGCTGGGTCTACAATGAGCAGTTCTTC. The gene calls are TRBV1 and TRBJ2-1; TRBD2, as called in the table, went unchecked against the DNA. TRBV1 is reported as a pseudogene. CDR3 length: 17 residues.

This chain uses TRBV19 with TRBJ1-5; D is uncertain. This CDR3 is built from 13 residues. Germline CDR1 and CDR2: LNHDA and SQIVND (reference sequence). V shed 3 bases and J shed 4 bases, with 7 bases lying between them. CDR3 DNA sequence: TGTGCCAGTAGTATTAAGGGAAATCAGCCCCAGCATTTT. It encodes CASSIKGNQPQHF.

This chain connects TRBV28 to TRBJ2-5; D uncertain. Looked up from germline, CDR1 is MDHEN and CDR2 is SYDVKM. This CDR3 is 13 amino acids long. Deletions cut 5 bases from V and 9 bases from J, with 16 bases between. The CDR3 loop is CASSIAERMPQYF. CDR3 DNA sequence: TGTGCCAGCAGTATCGCTGAACGGATGCCCCAGTACTTC. Filled out from reference TRBV28 and TRBJ2-5, the complete variable domain reads DVKVTQSSRYLVKRTGEKVFLECVQDMDHENMFWYRQDPGLGLRLIYFSYDVKMKEKGDIPEGYSVSREKKERFSLILESASTNQTSMYLCASSIAERMPQYFGPGTRLLVL.

The genes are TRBV5-6 and TRBJ2-5; D unresolved. Germline V gene sequence: CDR1 SGHDT, CDR2 YYEEEE. The V end lost 0 bases, the J end lost 4 bases, and 4 bases lay between the germline ends. The CDR3 has 12 residues. CDR3 sequence: CASSLGLETQYF. The DNA of the CDR3 is TGTGCCAGCAGCTTGGGATTAGAGACCCAGTACTTC. The variable domain in full, with the rest retrieved from reference TRBV5-6 and TRBJ2-5, is DAGVTQSPTHLIKTRGQQVTLRCSPKSGHDTVSWYQQALGQGPQFIFQYYEEEERQRGNFPDRFSGHQFPNYSSELNVNALLLGDSALYLCASSLGLETQYFGPGTRLLVL.

This sequence joins TRBV5-1 and TRBJ2-2, with 7 bases aligning to TRBD2. Germline assignment: CDR1 SGHRS and CDR2 YFSETQ. Trimming took 4 bases from V and 0 from J; bases not matched to a gene: 3. This CDR3 has 15 residues. The CDR3 sequence: CASSPGTTNTGELFF. Written as DNA, the CDR3 is TGCGCCAGCAGCCCCGGGACTACGAACACCGGGGAGCTGTTTTTT.

This clone was picked up a small number of times. This chain joins TRBV27 and TRBJ2-1; 14 bases are shared with TRBD2. Germline V lookup: CDR1 MNHEY, CDR2 SMNVEV (reference sequence). V lost 8 bases and J lost 3; bases outside the gene matches: 9. There are 17 residues in the CDR3. The CDR3, as DNA: TGTGCCAGCGGGACTAGCGGGAGTTTTCGTAACTACAATGAGCAGTTCTTC. It yields the protein CASGTSGSFRNYNEQFF.